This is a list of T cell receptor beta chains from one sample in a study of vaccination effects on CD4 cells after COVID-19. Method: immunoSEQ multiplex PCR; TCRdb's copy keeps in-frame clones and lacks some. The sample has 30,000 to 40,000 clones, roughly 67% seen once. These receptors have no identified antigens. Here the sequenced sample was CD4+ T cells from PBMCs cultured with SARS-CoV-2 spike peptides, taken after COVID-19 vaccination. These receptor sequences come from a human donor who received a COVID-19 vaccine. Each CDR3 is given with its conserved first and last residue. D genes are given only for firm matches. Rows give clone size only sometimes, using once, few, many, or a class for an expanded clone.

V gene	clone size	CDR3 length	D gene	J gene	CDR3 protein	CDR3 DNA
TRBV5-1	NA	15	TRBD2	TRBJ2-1	CASSVRTSGESEQFF	TGCGCCAGCAGCGTAAGGACTAGCGGGGAAAGCGAGCAGTTCTTC
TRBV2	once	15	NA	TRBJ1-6	CATNQGTGGISPLHF	TGTGCCACCAACCAGGGTACCGGAGGGATTTCACCCCTCCACTTT
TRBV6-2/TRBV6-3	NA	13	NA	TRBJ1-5	CASSWDGNQPQHF	TGTGCCAGCAGTTGGGACGGAAATCAGCCCCAGCATTTT
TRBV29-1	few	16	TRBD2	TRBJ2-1	CSVEDRASGSQGEQFF	TGCAGCGTTGAAGATCGTGCTAGCGGGAGCCAGGGTGAGCAGTTCTTC
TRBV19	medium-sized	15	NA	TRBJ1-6	CASSIQVGDNSPLHF	TGTGCCAGTAGTATACAGGTTGGGGATAATTCACCCCTCCACTTT
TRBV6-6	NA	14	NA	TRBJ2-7	CASSYSGSSYEQYF	TGTGCCAGCAGTTACTCTGGAAGCTCCTACGAGCAGTACTTC
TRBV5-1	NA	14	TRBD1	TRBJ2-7	CASNGQGAYYEQYF	TGCGCCAGCAACGGACAGGGGGCCTACTACGAGCAGTACTTC
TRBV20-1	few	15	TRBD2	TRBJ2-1	CSASIGGGNDNEQFF	TGCAGTGCTAGTATTGGGGGAGGGAACGACAATGAGCAGTTCTTC
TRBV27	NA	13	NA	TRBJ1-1	CASRTPANTEAFF	TGTGCCAGCAGGACGCCCGCGAACACTGAAGCTTTCTTT
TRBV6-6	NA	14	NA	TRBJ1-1	CASSIRTANTEAFF	TGTGCCAGCAGTATAAGGACCGCAAACACTGAAGCTTTCTTT
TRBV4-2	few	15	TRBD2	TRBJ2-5	CASSQTSGVQETQYF	TGTGCCAGCAGTCAGACTAGCGGGGTCCAAGAGACCCAGTACTTC
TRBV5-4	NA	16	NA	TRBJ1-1	CASSDRDFDLNTEAFF	TGTGCCAGCAGCGACCGGGACTTCGACTTGAACACTGAAGCTTTCTTT
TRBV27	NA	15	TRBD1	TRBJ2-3	CASTLTGGRTDTQYF	TGTGCCAGCACCTTGACAGGGGGTCGCACAGATACGCAGTATTTT